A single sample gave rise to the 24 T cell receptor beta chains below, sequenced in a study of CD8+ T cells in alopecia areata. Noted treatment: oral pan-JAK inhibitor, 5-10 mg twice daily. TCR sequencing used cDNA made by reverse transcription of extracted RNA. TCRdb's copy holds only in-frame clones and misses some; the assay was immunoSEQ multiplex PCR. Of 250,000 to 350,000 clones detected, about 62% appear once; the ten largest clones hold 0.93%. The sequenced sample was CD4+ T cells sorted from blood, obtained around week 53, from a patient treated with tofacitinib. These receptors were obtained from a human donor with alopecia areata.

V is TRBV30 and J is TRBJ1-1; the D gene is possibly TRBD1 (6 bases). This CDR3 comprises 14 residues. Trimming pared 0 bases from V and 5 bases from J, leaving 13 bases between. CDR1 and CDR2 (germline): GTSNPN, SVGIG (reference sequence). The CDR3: CAWSVGQGRTEAFF. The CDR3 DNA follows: TGTGCCTGGAGTGTCGGGCAGGGGAGGACTGAAGCTTTCTTT.

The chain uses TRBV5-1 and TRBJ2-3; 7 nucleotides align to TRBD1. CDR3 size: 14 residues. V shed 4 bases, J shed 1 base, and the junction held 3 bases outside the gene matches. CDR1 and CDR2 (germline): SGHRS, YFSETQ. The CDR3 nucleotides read TGCGCCAGCAGCGGAACAGGGGGCACAGATACGCAGTATTTT. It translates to CASSGTGGTDTQYF.

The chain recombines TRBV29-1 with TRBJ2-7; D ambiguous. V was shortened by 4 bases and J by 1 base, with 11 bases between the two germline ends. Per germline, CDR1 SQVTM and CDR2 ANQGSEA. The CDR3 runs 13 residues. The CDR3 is CSVVLRRSYEQYF. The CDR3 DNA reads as TGCAGCGTTGTGTTACGAAGGTCCTACGAGCAGTACTTC.

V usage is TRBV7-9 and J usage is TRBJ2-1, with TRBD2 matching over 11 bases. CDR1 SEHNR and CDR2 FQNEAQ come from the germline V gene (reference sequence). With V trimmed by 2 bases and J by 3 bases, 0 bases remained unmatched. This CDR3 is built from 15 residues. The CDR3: CASSLTSGGYNEQFF. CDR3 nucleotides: TGTGCCAGCAGCTTAACTAGCGGGGGCTACAATGAGCAGTTCTTC. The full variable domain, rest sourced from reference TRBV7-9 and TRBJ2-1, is DTGVSQNPRHKITKRGQNVTFRCDPISEHNRLYWYRQTLGQGPEFLTYFQNEAQLEKSRLLSDRFSAERPKGSFSTLEIQRTEQGDSAMYLCASSLTSGGYNEQFFGPGTRLTVL.

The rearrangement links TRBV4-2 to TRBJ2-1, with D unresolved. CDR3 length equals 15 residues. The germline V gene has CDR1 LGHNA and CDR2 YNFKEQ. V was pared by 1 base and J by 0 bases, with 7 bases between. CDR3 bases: TGTGCCAGCAGCCAAGTTAGCAACTCCTACAATGAGCAGTTCTTC. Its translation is CASSQVSNSYNEQFF.

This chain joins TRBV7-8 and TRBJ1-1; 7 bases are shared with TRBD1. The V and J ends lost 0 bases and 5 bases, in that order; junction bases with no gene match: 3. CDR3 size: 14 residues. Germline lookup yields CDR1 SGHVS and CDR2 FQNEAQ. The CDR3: CASSLARQGTEAFF. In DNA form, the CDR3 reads TGTGCCAGCAGCTTAGCGCGACAGGGAACTGAAGCTTTCTTT. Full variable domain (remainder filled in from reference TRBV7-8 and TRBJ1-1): GAGVSQSPRYKVAKRGQDVALRCDPISGHVSLFWYQQALGQGPEFLTYFQNEAQLDKSGLPSDRFFAERPEGSVSTLKIQRTQQEDSAVYLCASSLARQGTEAFFGQGTRLTVV.

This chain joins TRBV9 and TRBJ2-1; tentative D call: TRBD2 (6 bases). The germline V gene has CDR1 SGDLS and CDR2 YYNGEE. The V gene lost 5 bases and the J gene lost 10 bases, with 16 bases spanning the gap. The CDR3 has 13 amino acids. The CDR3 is CASRPFAGNEQFF. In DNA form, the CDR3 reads TGTGCCAGCAGGCCGTTCGCGGGGAACGAGCAGTTCTTC.

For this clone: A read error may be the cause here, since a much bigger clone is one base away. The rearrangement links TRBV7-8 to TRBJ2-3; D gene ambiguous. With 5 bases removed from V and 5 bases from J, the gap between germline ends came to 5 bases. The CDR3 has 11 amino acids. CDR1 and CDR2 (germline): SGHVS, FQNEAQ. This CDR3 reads CASSVEDTQYF. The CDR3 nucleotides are TGTGCCAGCAGCGTAGAAGATACGCAGTATTTT.

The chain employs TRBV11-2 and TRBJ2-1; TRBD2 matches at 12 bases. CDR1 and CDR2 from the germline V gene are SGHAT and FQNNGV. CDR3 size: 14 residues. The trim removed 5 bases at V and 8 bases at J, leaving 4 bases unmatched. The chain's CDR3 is CASSELAGGHEQFF. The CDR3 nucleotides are TGTGCCAGCAGCGAGCTAGCGGGGGGGCATGAGCAGTTCTTC. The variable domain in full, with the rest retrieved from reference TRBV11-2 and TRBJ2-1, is EAGVAQSPRYKIIEKRQSVAFWCNPISGHATLYWYQQILGQGPKLLIQFQNNGVVDDSQLPKDRFSAERLKGVDSTLKIQPAKLEDSAVYLCASSELAGGHEQFFGPGTRLTVL.

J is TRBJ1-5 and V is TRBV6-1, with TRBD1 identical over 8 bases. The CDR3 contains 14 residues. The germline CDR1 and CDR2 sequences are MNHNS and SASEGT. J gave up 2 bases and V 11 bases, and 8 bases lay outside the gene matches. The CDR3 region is CAYSTGQGNQPQHF. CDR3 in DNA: TGTGCCTACAGCACGGGACAGGGCAATCAGCCCCAGCATTTT.

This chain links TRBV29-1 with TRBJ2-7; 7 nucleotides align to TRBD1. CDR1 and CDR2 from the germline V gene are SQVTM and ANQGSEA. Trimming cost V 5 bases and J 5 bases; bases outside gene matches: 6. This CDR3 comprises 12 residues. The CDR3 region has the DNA TGCAGCGTTCGGACAGGCACCCACGAGCAGTACTTC. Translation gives CSVRTGTHEQYF.

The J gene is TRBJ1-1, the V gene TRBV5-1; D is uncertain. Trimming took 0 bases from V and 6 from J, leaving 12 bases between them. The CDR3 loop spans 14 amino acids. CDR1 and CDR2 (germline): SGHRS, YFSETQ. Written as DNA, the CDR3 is TGCGCCAGCAGCTTGGGCCGGCATGCCCCTGAAGCTTTCTTT. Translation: CASSLGRHAPEAFF.

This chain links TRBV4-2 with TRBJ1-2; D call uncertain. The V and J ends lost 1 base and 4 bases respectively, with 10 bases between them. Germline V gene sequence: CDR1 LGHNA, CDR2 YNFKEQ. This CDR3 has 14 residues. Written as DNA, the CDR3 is TGTGCCAGCAGCCAAGGCCTCGGAGGCTATGGCTACACCTTC. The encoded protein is CASSQGLGGYGYTF.

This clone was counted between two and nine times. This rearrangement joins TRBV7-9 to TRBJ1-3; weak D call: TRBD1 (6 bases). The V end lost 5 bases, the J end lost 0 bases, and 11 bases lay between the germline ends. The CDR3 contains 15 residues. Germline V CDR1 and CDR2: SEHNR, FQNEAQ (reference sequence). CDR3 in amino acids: CASSPGTLSGNTIYF. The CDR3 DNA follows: TGTGCCAGCAGCCCGGGGACACTCTCTGGAAACACCATATATTTT.

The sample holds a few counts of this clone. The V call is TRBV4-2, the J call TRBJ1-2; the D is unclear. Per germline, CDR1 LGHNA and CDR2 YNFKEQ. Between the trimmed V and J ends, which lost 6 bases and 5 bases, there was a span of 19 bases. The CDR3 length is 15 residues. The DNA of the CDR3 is TGTGCCAGCAGTCCCGAGACTCCTAAGATGTATGGCTACACCTTC. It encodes CASSPETPKMYGYTF.

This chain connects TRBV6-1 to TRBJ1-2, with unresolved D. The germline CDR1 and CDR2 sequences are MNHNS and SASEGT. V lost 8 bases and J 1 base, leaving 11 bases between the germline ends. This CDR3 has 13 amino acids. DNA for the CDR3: TGTGCCAGCTTGGACCCGTTTAACTATGGCTACACCTTC. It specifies CASLDPFNYGYTF.

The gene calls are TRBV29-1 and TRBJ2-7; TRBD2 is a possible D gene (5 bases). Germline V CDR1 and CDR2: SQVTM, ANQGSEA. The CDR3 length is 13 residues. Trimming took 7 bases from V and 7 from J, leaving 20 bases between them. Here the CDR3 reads CSAAPDFMGEQYF. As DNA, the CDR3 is TGCAGCGCCGCTCCGGACTTTATGGGGGAGCAGTACTTC.

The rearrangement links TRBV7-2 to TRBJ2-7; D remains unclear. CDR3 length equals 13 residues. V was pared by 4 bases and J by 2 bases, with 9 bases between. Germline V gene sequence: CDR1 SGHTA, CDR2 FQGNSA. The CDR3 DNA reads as TGTGCCAGCAGCTCTCTCTCCGCCTACGAGCAGTACTTC. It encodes CASSSLSAYEQYF.

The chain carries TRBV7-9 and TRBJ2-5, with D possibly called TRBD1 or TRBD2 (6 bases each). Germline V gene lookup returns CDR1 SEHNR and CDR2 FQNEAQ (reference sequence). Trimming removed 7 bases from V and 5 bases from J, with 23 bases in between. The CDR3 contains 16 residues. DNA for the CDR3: TGTGCCAGCACCCCCCGTTGGGGGGCAGGAGCGGAGACCCAGTACTTC. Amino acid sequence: CASTPRWGAGAETQYF. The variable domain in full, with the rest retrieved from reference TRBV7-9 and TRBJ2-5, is DTGVSQNPRHKITKRGQNVTFRCDPISEHNRLYWYRQTLGQGPEFLTYFQNEAQLEKSRLLSDRFSAERPKGSFSTLEIQRTEQGDSAMYLCASTPRWGAGAETQYFGPGTRLLVL.

CDR3 protein: CAWAPGYGYTF. CDR3 DNA sequence: TGTGCCTGGGCCCCCGGGTATGGCTACACCTTC. The chain carries TRBV30 and TRBJ1-2; D unresolved. Germline assignment: CDR1 GTSNPN and CDR2 SVGIG (reference sequence). The V and J ends lost 5 bases and 5 bases respectively, with 9 bases between them. This CDR3 spans 11 amino acids.

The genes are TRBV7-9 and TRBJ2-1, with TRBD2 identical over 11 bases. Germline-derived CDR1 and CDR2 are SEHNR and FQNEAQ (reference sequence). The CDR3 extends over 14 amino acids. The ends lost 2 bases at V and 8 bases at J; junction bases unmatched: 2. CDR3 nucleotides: TGTGCCAGCAGCTTAACTAGCGGGGGCGATGAGCAGTTCTTC. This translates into CASSLTSGGDEQFF.

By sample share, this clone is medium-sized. In DNA form, the CDR3 reads TGTGCCAGCAGCCAAGGCCCCCTCGAGGAGACCCAGTACTTC. Its translation: CASSQGPLEETQYF. The V gene is TRBV4-2, the J gene TRBJ2-5, with D uncertain. The V and J ends lost 1 base and 5 bases respectively, with 11 bases between them. Germline V CDR1 and CDR2: LGHNA, YNFKEQ. The CDR3 consists of 14 residues.

The CDR3 DNA reads TGTGCCAGCAGTGGAGGTTTCGGGTCCGGGGAGCTGTTTTTT. Amino acid sequence: CASSGGFGSGELFF. This rearrangement joins TRBV2 to TRBJ2-2; D call uncertain. The CDR3 totals 14 residues. Germline loops: CDR1 SNHLY, CDR2 FYNNEI. Trimming removed 4 bases from V and 6 bases from J, with 12 bases in between.

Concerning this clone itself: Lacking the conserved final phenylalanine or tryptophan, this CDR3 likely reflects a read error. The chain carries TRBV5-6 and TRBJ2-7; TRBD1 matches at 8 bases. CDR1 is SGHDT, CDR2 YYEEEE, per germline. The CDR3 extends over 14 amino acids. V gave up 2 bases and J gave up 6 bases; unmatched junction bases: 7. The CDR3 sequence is CASSFGTGRGEQYI. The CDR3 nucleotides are TGTGCCAGCAGCTTCGGGACAGGACGGGGCGAGCAGTACATC.